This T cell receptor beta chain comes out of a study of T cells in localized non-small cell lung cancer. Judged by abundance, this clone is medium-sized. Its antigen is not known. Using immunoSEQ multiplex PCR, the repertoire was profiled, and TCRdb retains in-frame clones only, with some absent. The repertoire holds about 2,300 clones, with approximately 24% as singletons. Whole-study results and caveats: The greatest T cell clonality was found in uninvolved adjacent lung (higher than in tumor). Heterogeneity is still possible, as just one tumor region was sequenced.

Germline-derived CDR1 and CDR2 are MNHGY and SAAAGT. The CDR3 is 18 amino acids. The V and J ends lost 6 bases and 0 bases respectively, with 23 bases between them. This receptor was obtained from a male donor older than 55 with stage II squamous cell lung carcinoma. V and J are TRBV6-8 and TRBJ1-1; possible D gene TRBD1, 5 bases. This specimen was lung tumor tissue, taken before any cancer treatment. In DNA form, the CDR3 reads TGTGCCAGCAGGAGGCAATGGGTGAGGACATTTATGAACACTGAAGCTTTCTTT. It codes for CASRRQWVRTFMNTEAFF.